This is a list of T cell receptor beta chains from one sample in a study of T cell responses to AZD1222 COVID-19 vaccine. Some clones are missing from TCRdb's copy, which holds only in-frame ones; the method was immunoSEQ multiplex PCR. Of approximately 190,000 clones listed, 85% to 95% are singletons. The material sequenced was peripheral blood, taken on day 0 of AZD1222 vaccination. Receptors were obtained from an adult in good health. Each CDR3 is given with its conserved first and last residue.

j_call	v_call	cdr3_aa
TRBJ2-7	TRBV29-1	CSVAFGTGSYEQYF
TRBJ2-1	TRBV7-9	CASSLAGTSINEQFF
TRBJ1-1	TRBV6-6	CASSPRQRLEAFF
TRBJ1-4	TRBV6-5	CASSFRDLPSQKLFF
TRBJ2-1	TRBV4-1	CASSQALDEQFF
TRBJ2-7	TRBV28	CASSLQQSWQQYF
TRBJ2-1	TRBV7-3	CASSSPERGLAGEQFF
TRBJ1-2	TRBV3-1/TRBV3-2	CASSQEALPPVYGYTF
TRBJ1-1	TRBV3-1/TRBV3-2	CASSQGRGNTEAFF
TRBJ2-7	TRBV6-5	CASSHDRASYEQYF
TRBJ2-7	TRBV7-6	CASSFADEQYF
TRBJ2-7	TRBV9	CASSVGVGPSYEQYF
TRBJ2-3	TRBV13	CASSFRTRLSTDTQYF
TRBJ1-1	TRBV15	CATSRSGTGNTEAFF
TRBJ2-7	TRBV19	CASGGTGTAAYEQYF
TRBJ1-2	TRBV5-1	CASSLNFVEGYTF
TRBJ2-1	TRBV6-5	CASSYVLAGGSLEQFF
TRBJ2-7	TRBV28	CASSPPPIYEQYF
TRBJ1-2	TRBV9	CASSPRDRGNYGYTF
TRBJ1-1	TRBV28	CASSPIWENTEAFF
TRBJ2-7	TRBV7-6	CASSLAGGLYYEQYF
TRBJ2-5	TRBV6-1	CASSEARLAGNQETQYF
TRBJ2-7	TRBV19	CASRASEHYEQYF
TRBJ2-1	TRBV7-6	CASSLGRSPYNEQFF
TRBJ2-2	TRBV30	CAWNRDTGELFF
TRBJ2-1	TRBV24-1	CATEGLDNEQFF
TRBJ2-1	TRBV5-4	CASRKVSGGYNEQFF
TRBJ1-4	TRBV6-1	CASSEHHWTGGWGEKLFF
TRBJ2-1	TRBV7-3	CASSLIAAGGLREQFF